Detailed here is one T cell receptor (beta chain). The entry originates in a study of shared T cell receptors in the human thymus. Profiled with immunoSEQ multiplex PCR; TCRdb holds only in-frame clones, not every one. The sample lists hundreds of thousands of clones; over 75% were seen once. V trimming: 1 base; J trimming: 2 bases; junction bases outside the gene matches: 1. Germline assignment: CDR1 SQVTM and CDR2 ANQGSEA. The CDR3 spans 15 residues. These records were also assigned to another study, of human thymus T cells. That paper adds: Donors consisted of healthy Finnish infants (having corrective surgery for congenital heart defects). Resections from corrective heart surgery supplied the thymus tissue. Gene usage (both V and J) appeared biased in thymic and blood repertoires. Related research described strongly overlapping thymic repertoires in unrelated people.

The clonotype comes from a boy in the first two years of life with a congenital heart defect. The chain joins TRBV29-1 to TRBJ2-2, with TRBD2 matching over 10 bases. The sample consisted of thymocytes. The CDR3 here is CSVEGLAGNTGELFF. CDR3 in DNA: TGCAGCGTTGAAGGACTAGCGGGCAACACCGGGGAGCTGTTTTTT.